The 25 T cell receptor beta chains below come from one sample, sequenced in a study of T-cell reconstitution after alpha-beta-depleted transplantation in children. The library targeted TCRbeta and was prepared with unique molecular identifiers. MiXCR, run by TCRdb on the PCR reads, gives a single entry per CDR3 protein. The sample shows approximately 800,000 distinct CDR3 sequences, 16% of them seen only once. Material: PBMCs, mostly from graft donor cells, obtained 360 days after TCRalphabeta/CD19-depleted stem cell transplant. All receptors derive from a male patient younger than 18 who had a stem cell transplant for acute lymphoblastic leukemia, so the T cells may come from the graft donor.

This clonotype was detected a few times. The chain employs TRBV25-1 and TRBJ2-3, with 7 bases aligning to TRBD2. V dropped 4 bases and J dropped 1; count of bases not matched to a gene: 5. This CDR3 has 15 amino acids. From germline, CDR1 is MGHDK and CDR2 SYGVNS. CDR3 DNA: TGTGCCAGCAGTGTTACGGGACTACGCACAGATACGCAGTATTTT. Encoded protein: CASSVTGLRTDTQYF.

V gene TRBV6-2 or TRBV6-3 combines with J gene TRBJ2-5; D remains unclear. Trimming took off 6 bases at V and 0 bases at J, with 11 bases between the two ends. The length of the CDR3 is 14 residues. Germline CDR1 and CDR2: MNHEY and SVGEGT. The CDR3 spells CASSYTVYQETQYF. The DNA of the CDR3 is TGTGCCAGCAGCTATACAGTGTACCAAGAGACCCAGTACTTC.

The CDR3 protein is CASSLYGRSEQFF. The CDR3 DNA is TGTGCCAGCAGCTTATACGGGAGATCTGAGCAGTTCTTC. The V and J genes are TRBV7-2 and TRBJ2-1; possibly TRBD2 for D (6 bases). V was shortened by 2 bases and J by 9 bases, with 11 bases between the two germline ends. Germline loops: CDR1 SGHTA, CDR2 FQGNSA. This CDR3 is built from 13 residues.

The table lists this clonotype with a few counts. At one boundary the junction diverges from the germline segment, which might be a read error. This chain links TRBV7-2 with TRBJ2-7; TRBD2 aligns across 8 bases. Germline V gene sequence: CDR1 SGHTA, CDR2 FQGNSA. CDR3 length equals 13 residues. CDR3 in DNA: TGTGCCAGCAGCTTAGCGCGGGGGGCGGGAGTTATCTTC. Its translation: CASSLARGAGVIF.

This chain joins TRBV4-1 and TRBJ2-5; TRBD2 matches 13 bases. CDR3 length: 18 residues. The V gene end was trimmed by 3 bases and the J gene end by 6 bases; junction bases not matched to a gene: 13. Germline V lookup: CDR1 MGHRA, CDR2 YSYEKL. DNA for the CDR3: TGCGCCAGCAGCCAGGATCCTATGGGACTAGCGGGGATAAAGACCCAGTACTTC. Translating it yields CASSQDPMGLAGIKTQYF.

The chain carries TRBV7-8 and TRBJ1-6, with TRBD1 identical over 8 bases. Germline CDR1 SGHVS, CDR2 FQNEAQ. The V gene end was trimmed by 1 base and the J gene end by 9 bases; junction bases not matched to a gene: 5. This CDR3 is 15 amino acids long. The CDR3 region has the DNA TGTGCCAGCAGCTTAGAGGCAGGGGGCGTTTCACCCCTCCACTTT. Translated: CASSLEAGGVSPLHF.

This clonotype was detected a few times. V and J are TRBV11-3 and TRBJ2-4; either TRBD1 or TRBD2 may supply D (5 bases each). The CDR3 has 17 amino acids. The V and J ends lost 3 bases and 7 bases respectively, with 22 bases between them. Per germline, CDR1 SGHNT and CDR2 YENEEA. Here the CDR3 reads CASSFPWQGGERNIQYF. The CDR3 nucleotides read TGTGCCAGCAGCTTCCCGTGGCAGGGTGGGGAGAGGAACATTCAGTACTTC.

This clonotype was counted only a few times. The J gene is TRBJ1-1, the V gene TRBV5-5; 7 bases are a match to TRBD1. The CDR3 loop spans 17 amino acids. CDR1 SGHKS and CDR2 YYEKEE come from the germline V gene (reference sequence). Trimming took 0 bases from V and 4 from J; bases not matched to a gene: 12. For the CDR3, the DNA is TGTGCCAGCAGCTTGGTCGGGACAGTTGGGTTAGGCACTGAAGCTTTCTTT. Translating gives CASSLVGTVGLGTEAFF.

This clonotype was recorded at least ten times. This chain connects TRBV29-1 to TRBJ2-2; 8 bases agree with TRBD2. Germline CDR1 SQVTM, CDR2 ANQGSEA. The CDR3 has 15 residues. Trimming took 4 bases from V and 0 from J; bases not matched to a gene: 4. This CDR3 is CSVVSSGSNTGELFF. In DNA form, the CDR3 reads TGCAGCGTTGTTTCTAGCGGGTCGAACACCGGGGAGCTGTTTTTT.

The CDR3: CASSLDRGRRYEQYF. The DNA for the CDR3 is TGCGCCAGCAGCTTGGACCGGGGGCGCCGCTACGAGCAGTACTTC. This sequence joins TRBV5-1 and TRBJ2-7; tentatively, D is TRBD1 or TRBD2 (6 bases each). Trimming took off 0 bases at V and 3 bases at J, with 13 bases between the two ends. This CDR3 comprises 15 residues. The germline V gene encodes CDR1 SGHRS and CDR2 YFSETQ.

This clonotype was detected many times. The V gene is TRBV29-1, the J gene TRBJ2-1; TRBD1 agrees at 8 bases. This CDR3 comprises 16 residues. Germline V CDR1 and CDR2: SQVTM, ANQGSEA. Germline trimming cut 6 bases from V and 2 bases from J; bases unmatched to any gene: 12. CDR3 nucleotides: TGCAGCGTCGTCCCCGGAGACAGGGGTCCCTACAATGAGCAGTTCTTC. Translated, it gives CSVVPGDRGPYNEQFF.

This clonotype was seen a handful of times. The chain has TRBV20-1 and TRBJ2-4; D may be TRBD1 (6 bases). CDR3 size: 16 residues. Trimming cost V 1 base and J 6 bases, with 19 bases left between them. Germline loops: CDR1 DFQATT, CDR2 SNEGSKA (reference sequence). The CDR3 sequence: CSARALDRPNANIQYF. The CDR3 DNA follows: TGCAGTGCTAGAGCCCTCGACAGGCCAAATGCAAACATTCAGTACTTC.

This clonotype turned up a few times. The rearrangement joins TRBV27 to TRBJ2-3, with D possibly TRBD1 on 8 matching bases. V was shortened by 5 bases and J by 6 bases, with 15 bases between the two germline ends. The CDR3 sequence is 14 residues long. Per germline, CDR1 MNHEY and CDR2 SMNVEV (reference sequence). The CDR3 region is CASSNRGGLDTQYF. CDR3 sequence (DNA): TGTGCCAGCAGTAACAGGGGGGGTTTGGATACGCAGTATTTT.

This clonotype appeared many times. The chain uses TRBV7-8 and TRBJ1-1; D perhaps matches TRBD1 (5 bases). V was clipped by 5 bases and J by 4 bases, with 23 bases between them. Germline V gives CDR1 SGHVS, CDR2 FQNEAQ. The CDR3 runs to 17 residues. CDR3 in amino acids: CASSLGRLPRRGTEAFF. Here the CDR3 DNA reads TGTGCCAGCAGCCTCGGGCGACTACCACGTAGGGGCACTGAAGCTTTCTTT.

The chain has TRBV28 and TRBJ1-1; no firm D call. V was cut by 2 bases and J by 10 bases, with 11 bases left in between. Germline-derived CDR1 and CDR2 are MDHEN and SYDVKM. The CDR3 loop spans 12 amino acids. The CDR3, as DNA: TGTGCCAGCAGTTTAAAGGTGCGGGGAGCTTTCTTT. As protein: CASSLKVRGAFF.

V usage is TRBV5-1 and J usage is TRBJ2-7, with D tentatively TRBD2 (5 bases). Germline assignment: CDR1 SGHRS and CDR2 YFSETQ. V lost 4 bases and J lost 6, with 20 bases in between. The CDR3 totals 15 residues. CDR3: CASSGTGNPNSEQYF. DNA of the CDR3: TGCGCCAGCAGCGGAACCGGGAACCCCAATAGCGAGCAGTACTTC.

J is TRBJ2-7 and V is TRBV2; D is ambiguous. Germline V gives CDR1 SNHLY, CDR2 FYNNEI. V was shortened by 0 bases and J by 4 bases, with 7 bases between the two germline ends. This CDR3 has 13 residues. CDR3 sequence: CASSEANGYEQYF. The CDR3 bases are TGTGCCAGCAGTGAAGCGAACGGGTACGAGCAGTACTTC.

The rearrangement uses TRBV9 and TRBJ2-1, with D perhaps TRBD1 (6 bases). Trimming removed 3 bases at V and 7 bases at J, with 17 bases between. This CDR3 is 15 amino acids long. The germline gives CDR1 SGDLS, CDR2 YYNGEE. This CDR3 is CASSAPGTLYNEQFF. In DNA, the CDR3 is TGTGCCAGCAGCGCCCCCGGGACACTCTATAATGAGCAGTTCTTC.

The chain is built from TRBV30 and TRBJ1-4; D remains ambiguous. CDR3 length: 13 amino acids. V lost 3 bases to trimming and J lost 5 bases, with 10 bases between them. The germline V gene has CDR1 GTSNPN and CDR2 SVGIG (reference sequence). Written as DNA, the CDR3 is TGTGCCTGGAGGGAAGGATCGAATGAAAAACTGTTTTTT. This sequence encodes CAWREGSNEKLFF.

There are a few counts of this clonotype. Because it lacks the conserved phenylalanine or tryptophan at the end, this CDR3 is likely a read error. The limits of the CDR3 on the DNA are not certain, so only TCRdb's listed CDR3 is given. The chain carries TRBV24-1 and TRBJ1-1; the table's D call, TRBD1, was not checked against the DNA. Germline-derived CDR1 and CDR2 are KGHDR and SFDVKD. A total of 14 residues make up the CDR3, ends included. CDR3 sequence: CATSDRDRARTRFP.

This chain joins TRBV29-1 and TRBJ2-7; no firm D call. This CDR3 comprises 15 residues. Germline CDR1 SQVTM, CDR2 ANQGSEA. Trimming shortened V by 7 bases and J by 2 bases, and 21 bases separated the two germline ends. The CDR3 DNA follows: TGCAGCGCCTCAGGCTTGTGGGAAGAAACCTACGAGCAGTACTTC. It translates to CSASGLWEETYEQYF.

The rearrangement links TRBV4-2 to TRBJ2-1, with 7 bases matching TRBD2. CDR3 length: 16 residues. The germline CDR1 and CDR2 sequences are LGHNA and YNFKEQ. The J segment lost 8 bases and the V segment lost 3 bases, leaving 13 bases of the junction unmatched. In DNA, the CDR3 is TGTGCCAGCAGCCAGCGGAAGTGGGAGGGAGCCTATGAGCAGTTCTTC. This gives the protein CASSQRKWEGAYEQFF.

This rearrangement joins TRBV12-3 or TRBV12-4 to TRBJ2-1; TRBD2 matches at 8 bases. The V segment lost 6 bases and the J segment 5 bases; nucleotides outside the gene matches: 15. The CDR3 has 17 amino acids. The CDR3: CASRGRLARMNNNEQFF. The CDR3 DNA sequence: TGTGCCAGCAGAGGGAGACTAGCGAGGATGAATAACAATGAGCAGTTCTTC.

A note on this clonotype: The conserved closing phenylalanine or tryptophan is absent in this CDR3, likely reflecting a read error. The J gene is TRBJ2-4, the V gene TRBV27; TRBD1 agrees at 8 bases. Germline lookup yields CDR1 MNHEY and CDR2 SMNVEV (reference sequence). With V trimmed by 2 bases and J by 0 bases, 3 bases remained unmatched. The CDR3 has 16 amino acids. CDR3 nucleotide sequence: TGTGCCAGCAGTTTAGCAACAGGGGGAGCCAAAAACATTCAGTACCTC. Protein product: CASSLATGGAKNIQYL.

The gene calls are TRBV20-1 and TRBJ2-3; 12 positions agree with TRBD2. CDR3 length: 19 residues. Trimming removed 3 bases from V and 1 base from J; junction bases left unmatched: 14. CDR1 and CDR2 from the germline V gene are DFQATT and SNEGSKA (reference sequence). The CDR3 DNA is TGCAGTGCTAGTCCGGCTAGCGGGAGGGCCGTTTTCGGCACAGATACGCAGTATTTT. Translating gives CSASPASGRAVFGTDTQYF.